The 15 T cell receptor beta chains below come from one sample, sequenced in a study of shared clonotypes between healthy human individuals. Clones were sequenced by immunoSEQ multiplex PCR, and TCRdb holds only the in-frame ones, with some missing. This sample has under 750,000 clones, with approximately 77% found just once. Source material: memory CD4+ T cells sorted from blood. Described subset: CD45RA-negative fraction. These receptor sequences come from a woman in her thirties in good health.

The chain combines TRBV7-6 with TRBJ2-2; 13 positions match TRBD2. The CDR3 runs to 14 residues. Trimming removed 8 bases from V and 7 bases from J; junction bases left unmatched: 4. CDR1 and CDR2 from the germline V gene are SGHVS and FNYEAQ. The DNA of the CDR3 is TGTGCCAGCTCCGGACTAGCGGGAGTCGGGGAGCTGTTTTTT. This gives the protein CASSGLAGVGELFF.

The DNA of the CDR3 is TGTGCCACCAGAGTCCAGGGGCGTACAGATACGCAGTATTTT. This codes for CATRVQGRTDTQYF. J is TRBJ2-3 and V is TRBV15, with a possible D match to TRBD1 (6 bases). Trimming removed 6 bases from V and 3 bases from J, with 13 bases in between. Germline V gives CDR1 LNHNV, CDR2 YYDKDF (reference sequence). This CDR3 is 14 amino acids long.

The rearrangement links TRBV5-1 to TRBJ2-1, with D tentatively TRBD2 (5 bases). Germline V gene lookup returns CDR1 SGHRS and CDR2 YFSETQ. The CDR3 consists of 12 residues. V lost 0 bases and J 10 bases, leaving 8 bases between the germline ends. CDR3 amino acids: CASSLGPGEQFF. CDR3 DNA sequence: TGCGCCAGCAGCTTGGGCCCGGGGGAGCAGTTCTTC.

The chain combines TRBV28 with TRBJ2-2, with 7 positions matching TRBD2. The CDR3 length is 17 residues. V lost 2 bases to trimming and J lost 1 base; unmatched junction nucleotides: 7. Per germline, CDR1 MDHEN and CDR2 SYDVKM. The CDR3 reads CASSLVGLAENTGELFF. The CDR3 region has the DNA TGTGCCAGCAGTTTAGTCGGGCTAGCGGAGAACACCGGGGAGCTGTTTTTT.

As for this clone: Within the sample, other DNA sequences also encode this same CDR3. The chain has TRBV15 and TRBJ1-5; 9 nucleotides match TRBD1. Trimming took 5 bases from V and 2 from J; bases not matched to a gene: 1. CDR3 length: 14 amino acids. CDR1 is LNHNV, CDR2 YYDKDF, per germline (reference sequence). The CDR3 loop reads CATSDRGGNQPQHF. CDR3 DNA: TGTGCCACCAGCGACAGGGGGGGCAATCAGCCCCAGCATTTT.

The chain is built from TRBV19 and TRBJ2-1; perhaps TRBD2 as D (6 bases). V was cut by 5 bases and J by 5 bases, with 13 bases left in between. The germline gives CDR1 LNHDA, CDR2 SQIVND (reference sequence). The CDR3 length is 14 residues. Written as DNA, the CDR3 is TGTGCCAGTAGTGGAACTAGCCGGCACAATGAGCAGTTCTTC. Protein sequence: CASSGTSRHNEQFF.

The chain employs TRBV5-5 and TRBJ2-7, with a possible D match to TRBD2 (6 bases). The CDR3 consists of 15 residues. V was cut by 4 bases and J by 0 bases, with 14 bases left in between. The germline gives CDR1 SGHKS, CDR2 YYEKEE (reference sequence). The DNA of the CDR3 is TGTGCCAGCAGCCCCGCGGAGGGGCACTCCTACGAGCAGTACTTC. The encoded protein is CASSPAEGHSYEQYF.

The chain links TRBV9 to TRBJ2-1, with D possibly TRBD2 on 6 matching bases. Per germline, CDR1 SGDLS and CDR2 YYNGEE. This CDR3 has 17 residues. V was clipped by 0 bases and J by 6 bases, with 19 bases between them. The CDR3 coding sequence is TGTGCCAGCAGCGTAGGCAATCCGGGGGAGTTGAGCAATGAGCAGTTCTTC. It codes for CASSVGNPGELSNEQFF.

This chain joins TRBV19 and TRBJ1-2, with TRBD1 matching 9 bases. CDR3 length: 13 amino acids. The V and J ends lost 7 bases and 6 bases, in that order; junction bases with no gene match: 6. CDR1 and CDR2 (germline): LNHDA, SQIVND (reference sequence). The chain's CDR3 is CASKTGGPNGYTF. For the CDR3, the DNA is TGTGCCAGTAAAACAGGGGGCCCCAATGGCTACACCTTC.

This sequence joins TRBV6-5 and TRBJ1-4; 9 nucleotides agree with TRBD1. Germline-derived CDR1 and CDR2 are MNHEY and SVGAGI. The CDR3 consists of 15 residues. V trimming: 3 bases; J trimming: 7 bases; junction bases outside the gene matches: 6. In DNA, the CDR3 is TGTGCCAGCAGTTATAGTGGGACAGGGAGTGAAAAACTGTTTTTT. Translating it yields CASSYSGTGSEKLFF.

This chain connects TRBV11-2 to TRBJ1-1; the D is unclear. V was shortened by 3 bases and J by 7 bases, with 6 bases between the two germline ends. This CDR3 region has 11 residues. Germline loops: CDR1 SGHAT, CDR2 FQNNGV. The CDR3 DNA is TGTGCCAGCAGCTTTGAGCTTGAAGCTTTCTTT. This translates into CASSFELEAFF.

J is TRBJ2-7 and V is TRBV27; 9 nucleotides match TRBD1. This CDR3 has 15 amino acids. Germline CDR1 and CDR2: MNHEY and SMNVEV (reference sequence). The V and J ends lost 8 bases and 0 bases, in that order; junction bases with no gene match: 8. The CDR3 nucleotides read TGTGCCAGCTCACCCGGGACAGGGTACTCCTACGAGCAGTACTTC. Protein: CASSPGTGYSYEQYF.

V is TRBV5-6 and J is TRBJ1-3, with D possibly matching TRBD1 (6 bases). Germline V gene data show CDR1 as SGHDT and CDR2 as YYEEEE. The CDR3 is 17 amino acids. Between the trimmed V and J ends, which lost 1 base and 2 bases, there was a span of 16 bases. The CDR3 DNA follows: TGTGCCAGCAGCTTGAGGGCAAACCCAGGGGCTGGAAACACCATATATTTT. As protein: CASSLRANPGAGNTIYF. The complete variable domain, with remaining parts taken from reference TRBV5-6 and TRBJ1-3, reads DAGVTQSPTHLIKTRGQQVTLRCSPKSGHDTVSWYQQALGQGPQFIFQYYEEEERQRGNFPDRFSGHQFPNYSSELNVNALLLGDSALYLCASSLRANPGAGNTIYFGEGSWLTVV.

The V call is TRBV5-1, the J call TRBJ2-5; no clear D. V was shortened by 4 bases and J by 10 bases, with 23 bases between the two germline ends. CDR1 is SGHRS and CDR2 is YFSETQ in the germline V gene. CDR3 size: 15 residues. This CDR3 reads CASSADPGNMKIQYF. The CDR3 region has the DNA TGCGCCAGCAGCGCGGACCCAGGTAACATGAAGATCCAGTACTTC.

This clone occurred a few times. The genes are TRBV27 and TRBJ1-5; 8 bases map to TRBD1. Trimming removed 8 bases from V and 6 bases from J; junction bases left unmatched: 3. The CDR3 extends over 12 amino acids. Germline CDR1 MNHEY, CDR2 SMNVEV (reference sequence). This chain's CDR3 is CASGQGFQPQHF. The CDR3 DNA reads TGTGCCAGCGGACAGGGTTTTCAGCCCCAGCATTTT.